This TCR beta chain was retrieved from a study of a mutant IDH1 vaccine in newly diagnosed glioma. Study as a whole: Vaccinations were initiated 4-6 weeks following radiotherapy alone, or were given together with temozolomide cycles. Patients previously underwent radiotherapy, temozolomide, or both, and most underwent both.

Regarding time point: week 35, safety follow-up. Vaccination comprised doses that each held 300 ug of mutant IDH1 20-mer peptide, plus topical imiquimod. CDR3 length: 11 residues. V gave up 6 bases and J gave up 0 bases, with 3 bases separating them. Germline V gene sequence: CDR1 SQVTM, CDR2 ANQGSEA. TCRdb keeps only in-frame clones here, not all; method: immunoSEQ multiplex PCR. The repertoire holds roughly 54,000 clones, with 84% as singletons. Concerning this clone itself: The target antigen is unknown.

The chain links TRBV29-1 to TRBJ1-3, with D uncertain. Sequenced here: PBMCs, sampled from a glioma patient whose treatment included an IDH1 peptide vaccine. This sequence originates from a woman under 30 with glioma. CDR3 residues: CSVDSGNTIYF. CDR3 DNA sequence: TGCAGCGTCGACTCTGGAAACACCATATATTTT.